This TCR beta chain is drawn from a study of T cell changes during pregnancy in multiple sclerosis. This clone occurred once. The V gene's germline CDR1 is LNHNV and CDR2 YYDKDF (reference sequence). CDR3 length equals 15 residues. The trim removed 6 bases at V and 7 bases at J, leaving 10 bases unmatched. The repertoire was sequenced with immunoSEQ multiplex PCR; TCRdb's copy has only in-frame clones and lacks some. Of 40,000 to 50,000 clones listed, 90% to 95% are singletons. The V and J genes are TRBV15 and TRBJ2-1; 9 bases match TRBD2. The clonotype comes from a female donor with multiple sclerosis, enrolled in a pregnancy study. This sample comprised CD8+ T cells from peripheral blood mononuclear cells, obtained after pregnancy. CDR3 in DNA: TGTGCCACCAGTTTCATAGCGGGAGCTCATAATGAGCAGTTCTTC. This encodes CATSFIAGAHNEQFF. The entire variable domain, with the rest obtained from reference TRBV15 and TRBJ2-1, is as follows: DAMVIQNPRYQVTQFGKPVTLSCSQTLNHNVMYWYQQKSSQAPKLLFHYYDKDFNNEADTPDNFQSRRPNTSFCFLDIRSPGLGDTAMYLCATSFIAGAHNEQFFGPGTRLTVL.